The T cell receptor (beta chain) described here comes from a study of shared clonotypes between healthy human individuals. Study conclusions and caveats: Generation probability values for non-shared clonotypes were lower than those for clonotypes shared by all four donors.

This clone was counted only a few times. Its antigen remains unknown. Some 30,000 T cell genomes (about 0.2 ug DNA) went into each sorted-subset replicate. Authors' analysis steps: Filtering differed because ImmunoSEQ produced junction-only sequences that carried no quality scores. Profiled with immunoSEQ multiplex PCR; TCRdb holds only in-frame clones, not every one. For V, J and clone size, that table is used; D and trimming come from the DNA. Altogether roughly 2.2 million clones are present, 85% to 95% being singletons, with the ten largest covering around 0.35%. Sequencing was carried out using naive CD4+ T cells from PBMCs. Subset reported: CD45RA+ positively selected. The TCR sequence derives from a man aged 18 to 35 in good health. Some clones in this sample may be carry-over from other donors' samples.

This CDR3 is CASRPGLAGRYNEQFF. The CDR3 nucleotides are TGTGCCAGCAGACCAGGACTAGCGGGCCGCTACAATGAGCAGTTCTTC. J is TRBJ2-1 and V is TRBV7-9; 11 nucleotides agree with TRBD2. J was trimmed by 3 bases and V by 6 bases; bases with no gene match: 7. The CDR3 spans 16 residues. Germline CDR1 reads SEHNR; CDR2 reads FQNEAQ (reference sequence).